The next 27 T cell receptor beta chains were all read from a single sample in a study of regulatory T cells in long-lasting Graves disease. The time point was: persistent/refractory GD, antithyroid drugs over 5 years with positive TRAb. RNA from PBMCs was the source of the TCR library. Building the TCR beta libraries relied on iRepertoire HTBI primers, and CDR3 regions underwent Arm-PCR. TCRdb used MiXCR to reprocess the multiplex PCR reads, holding one entry per CDR3 protein. The profile shows 600,000 to 800,000 distinct CDR3 sequences, 25% to 35% of them singletons. The source was peripheral blood mononuclear cells (PBMCs), collected when the disease was refractory, from a patient treated with antithyroid drugs. Receptors originate from a female donor with Graves disease.

The chain couples TRBV28 to TRBJ2-1; 11 bases align to TRBD2. This CDR3 is 15 amino acids long. The trim removed 2 bases at V and 10 bases at J, leaving 7 bases unmatched. Germline V gene lookup returns CDR1 MDHEN and CDR2 SYDVKM. The CDR3 coding sequence is TGTGCCAGCAGTTTAATACTAGCGGGAGCAGGCGAGCAGTTCTTC. Translated, it gives CASSLILAGAGEQFF.

The sample holds many counts of this clonotype. The chain has TRBV12-3 or TRBV12-4 and TRBJ2-5; no definite D call. The V end lost 2 bases, the J end lost 5 bases, and 12 bases lay between the germline ends. There are 14 residues in the CDR3. This chain's CDR3 is CASSLIENPETQYF. DNA for the CDR3: TGTGCCAGCAGTTTAATCGAGAACCCGGAGACCCAGTACTTC.

This clonotype occurred many times. In nucleotides, the CDR3 is TGTGCCAGCAGTTTAGTTTTAGGACAGGGTCGGACCGGGGAGCTGTTTTTT. Translation gives CASSLVLGQGRTGELFF. The V gene is TRBV12-3 or TRBV12-4, the J gene TRBJ2-2; 8 bases align to TRBD1. Trimming at V came to 1 base and at J to 5 bases, leaving 9 bases not matched to a gene. The CDR3 runs 17 residues.

The chain combines TRBV12-5 with TRBJ2-7; D not resolved. CDR1 and CDR2 (germline): LGHNT, FRNRAP. The CDR3 contains 13 residues. V shed 4 bases and J shed 4 bases, with 11 bases lying between them. DNA for the CDR3: TGTGCTAGTGGTTATTCGGACGTTTACGAGCAGTACTTC. Its protein product is CASGYSDVYEQYF. The full variable domain, completed using reference TRBV12-5 and TRBJ2-7, is DARVTQTPRHKVTEMGQEVTMRCQPILGHNTVFWYRQTMMQGLELLAYFRNRAPLDDSGMPKDRFSAEMPDATLATLKIQPSEPRDSAVYFCASGYSDVYEQYFGPGTRLTVT.

The rearrangement uses TRBV20-1 and TRBJ1-1, with a tentative D call TRBD1 (6 bases). This CDR3 comprises 14 residues. V was trimmed by 0 bases and J by 3 bases, leaving 11 bases between them. CDR1 is DFQATT, CDR2 SNEGSKA, per germline (reference sequence). The CDR3 here is CSARDPNRDTEAFF. The CDR3 coding sequence is TGCAGTGCTAGAGATCCCAACAGGGACACTGAAGCTTTCTTT.

In this sample, this clonotype turned up a few times. The chain carries TRBV5-1 and TRBJ2-7; tentative D call: TRBD2 (6 bases). The length of the CDR3 is 12 residues. Trimming took off 4 bases at V and 4 bases at J, with 9 bases between the two ends. Germline CDR1 and CDR2: SGHRS and YFSETQ. The DNA of the CDR3 is TGCGCCAGCAGCGTGACTAGTTACGAGCAGTACTTC. Amino acid sequence: CASSVTSYEQYF.

The chain is built from TRBV6-1 and TRBJ1-2; 7 positions agree with TRBD1. Losses at the gene ends were 7 bases for V and 4 bases for J; bases not matched to a gene: 6. CDR3 length: 13 residues. CDR1 is MNHNS and CDR2 is SASEGT in the germline V gene. This CDR3 is CASKGAGGYGYTF. Written as DNA, the CDR3 is TGTGCCAGCAAGGGGGCAGGTGGCTATGGCTACACCTTC.

V usage is TRBV9 and J usage is TRBJ2-5; a possible D gene is TRBD1 (6 bases). The CDR3 totals 16 residues. CDR1 is SGDLS, CDR2 YYNGEE, per germline. Trimming cost V 0 bases and J 1 base, with 13 bases left between them. For the CDR3, the DNA is TGTGCCAGCAGCGTAGATTGGGGACACCCCCAAGAGACCCAGTACTTC. This codes for CASSVDWGHPQETQYF.

The CDR3 DNA reads TGCGCCAGCAGCTTGGAGGGGACAGGGGACTATGGCTACACCTTC. Translated: CASSLEGTGDYGYTF. The chain links TRBV5-1 to TRBJ1-2, with 10 bases aligning to TRBD1. CDR1 is SGHRS and CDR2 is YFSETQ in the germline V gene. CDR3 length: 15 residues. V lost 0 bases to trimming and J lost 3 bases; unmatched junction nucleotides: 2.

As regards this clonotype: The junction departs from germline at one end; a sequencing error may be responsible. This chain connects TRBV14 to TRBJ2-7, with a possible D match to TRBD2 (5 bases). The CDR3 sequence is 14 residues long. Germline V lookup: CDR1 SGHDN, CDR2 FVKESK. The DNA for the CDR3 is TGTGCCAGCAGCCCCCTAGCTGGATCCTACGGGCAGTACTTC. It is translated as CASSPLAGSYGQYF.

The V and J genes are TRBV7-2 and TRBJ1-1; D gene ambiguous. Trimming left V 1 base short and J 4 bases short, with 10 bases between. CDR3 size: 14 residues. Germline values: CDR1 SGHTA, CDR2 FQGNSA. The CDR3 DNA sequence: TGTGCCAGCAGCTTAGAGGTTCTGGGCACTGAAGCTTTCTTT. This codes for CASSLEVLGTEAFF.

The chain couples TRBV7-2 to TRBJ2-7; TRBD1 matches 10 bases. This CDR3 has 15 amino acids. The V segment lost 3 bases and the J segment 4 bases; nucleotides outside the gene matches: 6. The germline gives CDR1 SGHTA, CDR2 FQGNSA. The CDR3 sequence: CASSFEGQGWYEQYF. CDR3 DNA: TGTGCCAGCAGCTTTGAGGGACAGGGGTGGTACGAGCAGTACTTC.

This clonotype was seen more than once but under ten times. The chain is built from TRBV30 and TRBJ1-2, with 7 bases fitting TRBD1. This CDR3 region has 12 residues. Per germline, CDR1 GTSNPN and CDR2 SVGIG (reference sequence). J was trimmed by 2 bases and V by 3 bases; bases with no gene match: 0. The CDR3 spells CAWRQGNYGYTF. In DNA form, the CDR3 reads TGTGCCTGGAGACAGGGGAACTATGGCTACACCTTC.

This clonotype was detected only a few times. The rearrangement links TRBV12-3 or TRBV12-4 to TRBJ2-7; D may be TRBD1 (5 bases). CDR3 length equals 12 residues. Trimming took off 5 bases at V and 3 bases at J, with 8 bases between the two ends. Here the CDR3 reads CASSTTVYEQYF. CDR3 sequence (DNA): TGTGCCAGCAGTACGACAGTCTACGAGCAGTACTTC.

The J gene is TRBJ1-4, the V gene TRBV2; 7 bases agree with TRBD1. Trimming cost V 2 bases and J 7 bases; bases outside gene matches: 4. Per the germline V gene, CDR1 is SNHLY and CDR2 is FYNNEI. The CDR3 sequence is 14 residues long. The CDR3 region is CASSENNRGEKLFF. The CDR3 DNA is TGTGCCAGCAGTGAAAATAACAGGGGTGAAAAACTGTTTTTT.

The chain uses TRBV9 and TRBJ1-2; D remains unclear. With 3 bases removed from V and 5 bases from J, the gap between germline ends came to 17 bases. The CDR3 spans 15 residues. Germline CDR1 SGDLS, CDR2 YYNGEE. The CDR3 DNA reads as TGTGCCAGCAGCGGATCCGGGAGGGCGTTTTATGGCTACACCTTC. Translated, it gives CASSGSGRAFYGYTF.

Turning to this clonotype: A read error may be the cause here, since a much bigger clone is one base away. This chain joins TRBV6-1 and TRBJ1-3; TRBD1 is a possible D gene (6 bases). Per germline, CDR1 MNHNS and CDR2 SASEGT. V gave up 4 bases and J gave up 0 bases, with 7 bases separating them. The CDR3 is made up of 14 amino acids. CDR3 protein: CASSVRGSGNTIYF. The CDR3 DNA is TGTGCCAGCAGTGTCAGGGGCTCTGGAAACACCATATATTTT.

This clonotype was recorded at least ten times. The chain recombines TRBV28 with TRBJ1-2; no clear D. V gave up 2 bases and J gave up 2 bases, with 6 bases separating them. Germline values: CDR1 MDHEN, CDR2 SYDVKM. The CDR3 has 13 residues. CDR3 DNA: TGTGCCAGCAGTTTAAAGCTAAACTATGGCTACACCTTC. Encoded protein: CASSLKLNYGYTF.

The chain is built from TRBV6-5 and TRBJ2-1; D tentatively reads TRBD1 or TRBD2 (6 bases each). The CDR3 runs to 17 residues. CDR1 and CDR2 from the germline V gene are MNHEY and SVGAGI. V lost 0 bases and J lost 7, with 19 bases in between. The DNA for the CDR3 is TGTGCCAGCAGTTACTCGGGGGGCGGGATCTCCTTGAATGAGCAGTTCTTC. It encodes CASSYSGGGISLNEQFF.

This clonotype was counted between two and nine times. The chain joins TRBV12-3 or TRBV12-4 to TRBJ2-5, with TRBD1 matching 8 bases. V was pared by 0 bases and J by 9 bases, with 12 bases of the junction left unmatched. There are 16 residues in the CDR3. In DNA form, the CDR3 reads TGTGCCAGCAGTTTAGCGCAAGGACAGGGACCGTGGGCCCAGTACTTC. Protein: CASSLAQGQGPWAQYF.

This clonotype was found a few times. The J gene is TRBJ1-2, the V gene TRBV29-1; D is perhaps TRBD1 (5 bases). This CDR3 has 15 residues. V shed 0 bases and J shed 8 bases, with 19 bases lying between them. Germline CDR1 is SQVTM and CDR2 is ANQGSEA. CDR3 loop: CSVEDRLQVQRGYTF. CDR3 DNA: TGCAGCGTTGAAGATCGCCTACAGGTACAGCGAGGCTACACCTTC. Filled out from reference TRBV29-1 and TRBJ1-2, the complete variable domain reads SAVISQKPSRDICQRGTSLTIQCQVDSQVTMMFWYRQQPGQSLTLIATANQGSEATYESGFVIDKFPISRPNLTFSTLTVSNMSPEDSSIYLCSVEDRLQVQRGYTFGSGTRLTVV.

This clonotype was observed once. The chain uses TRBV7-8 and TRBJ1-3; D unclear. With 2 bases removed from V and 2 bases from J, the gap between germline ends came to 7 bases. Germline V gives CDR1 SGHVS, CDR2 FQNEAQ. The CDR3 is made up of 14 amino acids. The CDR3 DNA reads TGTGCCAGCAGCTTATCCCGTGCTGGAAACACCATATATTTT. This translates into CASSLSRAGNTIYF.

This clonotype was seen a few times. The chain is built from TRBV12-3 or TRBV12-4 and TRBJ2-7; 10 bases are shared with TRBD1. The CDR3 totals 16 residues. The ends lost 5 bases at V and 6 bases at J; junction bases unmatched: 13. This CDR3 reads CASSQTPGQGRPEQYF. The CDR3, as DNA: TGTGCCAGCAGTCAAACACCGGGACAGGGGAGGCCCGAGCAGTACTTC.

This clonotype was counted a few times. V usage is TRBV29-1 and J usage is TRBJ1-2, with 9 bases identical to TRBD1. CDR1 and CDR2 (germline): SQVTM, ANQGSEA. V dropped 6 bases and J dropped 4; count of bases not matched to a gene: 6. This CDR3 has 13 residues. CDR3 sequence reads: CSVTGGGFYGYTF. DNA for the CDR3: TGCAGCGTAACAGGGGGCGGATTCTATGGCTACACCTTC. Filled out from reference TRBV29-1 and TRBJ1-2, the complete variable domain reads SAVISQKPSRDICQRGTSLTIQCQVDSQVTMMFWYRQQPGQSLTLIATANQGSEATYESGFVIDKFPISRPNLTFSTLTVSNMSPEDSSIYLCSVTGGGFYGYTFGSGTRLTVV.

The chain uses TRBV6-2 or TRBV6-3 and TRBJ1-1, with D tentatively TRBD1 (5 bases). The germline V gene has CDR1 MNHEY and CDR2 SVGEGT. This CDR3 has 17 residues. V was clipped by 3 bases and J by 5 bases, with 22 bases between them. The CDR3 loop is CASSYGPQGRRGTEAFF. The CDR3 DNA reads TGTGCCAGCAGTTATGGTCCCCAGGGAAGGAGGGGAACTGAAGCTTTCTTT.

This sequence joins TRBV20-1 and TRBJ1-2; D call uncertain. The CDR3 extends over 12 amino acids. Germline values: CDR1 DFQATT, CDR2 SNEGSKA (reference sequence). V was cut by 6 bases and J by 8 bases, with 16 bases left in between. The CDR3 protein is CSATGPVEGYTF. Written as DNA, the CDR3 is TGCAGTGCCACGGGTCCGGTGGAAGGCTACACCTTC.

The genes are TRBV19 and TRBJ2-6, with TRBD1 matching 10 bases. The CDR3 spans 20 residues. Germline V lookup: CDR1 LNHDA, CDR2 SQIVND (reference sequence). Trimming at V came to 4 bases and at J to 0 bases, leaving 12 bases not matched to a gene. The CDR3 region is CASSRSPAGQGSSGANVLTF. The CDR3 DNA follows: TGTGCCAGTAGTAGGAGTCCTGCGGGACAGGGGTCCTCTGGGGCCAACGTCCTGACTTTC.